This entry lists 7 T cell receptor beta chains sequenced from one sample in a study of cytomegalovirus exposure and HLA in healthy donors. PCR employed 60 Vbeta and 13 Jbeta primers. Method: immunoSEQ multiplex PCR; TCRdb's copy keeps in-frame clones and lacks some. The sample consists of 150,000 to 200,000 clones, 70% to 80% of them appearing once. Material for sequencing was PBMCs. These receptors all come from a man aged 25 to 45 in good health and CMV-seronegative.

This clone occurred once. The V gene is TRBV30, the J gene TRBJ2-7, with unresolved D. V was shortened by 0 bases and J by 5 bases, with 8 bases between the two germline ends. Germline V gene sequence: CDR1 GTSNPN, CDR2 SVGIG (reference sequence). There are 12 residues in the CDR3. The CDR3: CAWSVNRDEQYF. The CDR3 DNA is TGTGCCTGGAGTGTAAACCGGGACGAGCAGTACTTC.

The genes are TRBV13 and TRBJ2-2; TRBD1 aligns across 7 bases. The CDR3 is 15 residues long. Germline values: CDR1 PRHDT, CDR2 FYEKMQ (reference sequence). The J segment lost 6 bases and the V segment lost 3 bases, leaving 7 bases of the junction unmatched. In nucleotides, the CDR3 is TGTGCCAGCAGCTTGGAGACAGGGCGTCCCGGGGAGCTGTTTTTT. Protein: CASSLETGRPGELFF.

The chain combines TRBV7-9 with TRBJ2-1; 8 nucleotides line up with TRBD1. The CDR3 is 11 amino acids. The ends lost 6 bases at V and 12 bases at J; junction bases unmatched: 4. Germline-derived CDR1 and CDR2 are SEHNR and FQNEAQ (reference sequence). The DNA of the CDR3 is TGTGCCAGCAGTTCCGGGACAGGGCAGTTCTTC. Amino acids: CASSSGTGQFF.

With respect to this clone: Germline and junction disagree at one end, which may indicate a read error. The chain combines TRBV5-4 with TRBJ2-7, with 7 bases matching TRBD2. CDR3 length: 18 amino acids. Germline CDR1 SGHNT, CDR2 YYREEE (reference sequence). CDR3 amino acids: CASSSDVRGSPSAGERYF. Here the CDR3 DNA reads TGTGCCAGCAGCTCAGATGTCAGAGGGTCTCCTTCCGCGGGGGAGCGGTACTTC.

The rearrangement links TRBV4-3 to TRBJ2-5, with D tentatively TRBD1 (5 bases). The J call may be incorrect, as the DNA end agrees better with TRBJ2-7. CDR3 length: 15 amino acids. Germline CDR1 and CDR2: LGHNA and YSLEER. The CDR3 here is CASSQDTREAYEQYF. The CDR3, as DNA: TGCGCCAGCAGCCAAGATACCAGGGAAGCCTACGAGCAGTACTTC.

The sample holds one count of this clone. The rearrangement links TRBV18 to TRBJ2-2; 7 bases align to TRBD1. The germline gives CDR1 KGHSH, CDR2 LQKENI. The CDR3 consists of 16 residues. V lost 5 bases, J lost 5 bases, and 11 bases stayed unmatched. Written as DNA, the CDR3 is TGTGCCAGCTCAGAAAACCGGGACAGTCGGACCGGGGAGCTGTTTTTT. Translating it yields CASSENRDSRTGELFF.

The V call is TRBV5-1, the J call TRBJ2-1, with TRBD1 as a possible D gene (6 bases). The CDR3 is 18 amino acids. Per germline, CDR1 SGHRS and CDR2 YFSETQ. V was pared by 3 bases and J by 3 bases, with 22 bases between. The CDR3 loop is CASSWAGVPRTDYNEQFF. Written as DNA, the CDR3 is TGCGCCAGCAGCTGGGCAGGGGTACCCAGAACCGACTACAATGAGCAGTTCTTC.